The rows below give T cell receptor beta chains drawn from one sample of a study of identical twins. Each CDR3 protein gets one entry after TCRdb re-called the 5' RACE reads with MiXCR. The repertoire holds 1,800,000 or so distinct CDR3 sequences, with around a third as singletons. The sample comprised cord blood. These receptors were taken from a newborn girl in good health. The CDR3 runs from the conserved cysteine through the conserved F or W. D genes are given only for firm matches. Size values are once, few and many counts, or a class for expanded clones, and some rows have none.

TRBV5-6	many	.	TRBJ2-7	TGTGCCAGCAGCTTACTAGACAGGCTCTCCTACGAGCAGTACTTC	CASSLLDRLSYEQYF
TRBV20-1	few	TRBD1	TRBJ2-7	TGCAGTGCTCGGGGACAGTTTAACGAGCAGTACTTC	CSARGQFNEQYF
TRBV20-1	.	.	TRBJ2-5	TGCAGTCCTTTAGGAGCCTTACAATGGGTGCAGTACTTC	CSPLGALQWVQYF
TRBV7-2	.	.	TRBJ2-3	TGTGCCAGCAGCTTACTAATCCCAGATACGCAGTATTTT	CASSLLIPDTQYF
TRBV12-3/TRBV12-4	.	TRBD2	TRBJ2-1	TGTGCCAGCAGAGACCCGTCCGGGACTAGCGGGCACAATGAGCAGTTCTTC	CASRDPSGTSGHNEQFF
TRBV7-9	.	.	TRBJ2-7	TGTGCCAGCAGCTTACTGGGTGGGCGCGAAATGTACGAGCAGTACTTC	CASSLLGGREMYEQYF
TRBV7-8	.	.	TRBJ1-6	TGTGCCAGCAGCTTAGTACGGGTGGCGAATTCACCCCTCCACTTT	CASSLVRVANSPLHF
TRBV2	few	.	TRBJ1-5	TGTGCCAGCAGTGAAACAGAAAATAATAGCAATCAGCCCCAGCATTTT	CASSETENNSNQPQHF
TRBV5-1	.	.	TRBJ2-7	TGCGCCAGCAGCTTGATCTTATACTACAATGAGCAGTACTTC	CASSLILYYNEQYF
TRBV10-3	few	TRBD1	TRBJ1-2	TGTGCCGCCCAGGGGGATGCCGGGGGTGGCTACACCTTC	CAAQGDAGGGYTF
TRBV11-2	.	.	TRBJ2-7	TGTGCCAGCAGCCCCATCAGGGCCTCCGAGCAGTACTTC	CASSPIRASEQYF
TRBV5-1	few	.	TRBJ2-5	TGCGCCAGCAGCTTGCTCTGGACAGACAACACCAATGAGCAGTACTTC	CASSLLWTDNTNEQYF
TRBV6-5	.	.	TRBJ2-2	TGTGCCAGCAGTTGGCGGGCGGCGAACACCGGGGAGCTGTTTTTT	CASSWRAANTGELFF
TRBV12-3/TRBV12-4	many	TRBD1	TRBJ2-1	TGTGCCAGCTCTGGACAGGGAAGATTCTACAATGAGCAGTTCTTC	CASSGQGRFYNEQFF
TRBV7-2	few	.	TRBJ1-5	TGTGCCAGCAGCATTGTTCAGGGACAGCCCCAGCATTTT	CASSIVQGQPQHF
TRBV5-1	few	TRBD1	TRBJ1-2	TGCGCCAGCAGCTTGAAGGGGGCGCGGTATGGCTACACCTTC	CASSLKGARYGYTF
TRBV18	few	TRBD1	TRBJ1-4	TGTGCCAGCTCACCACAGACAGGGACACCTAATGAAAAACTGTTTTTT	CASSPQTGTPNEKLFF
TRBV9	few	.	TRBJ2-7	TGTGCCAGCAGCGTAGATTTTTCTGGCGAGCAGTACTTC	CASSVDFSGEQYF
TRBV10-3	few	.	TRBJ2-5	TGTGCCATCGGCGGGACCGGACAAGAGACCCAGTACTTC	CAIGGTGQETQYF
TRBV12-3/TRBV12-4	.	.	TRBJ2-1	TGTGCCAGCAGTAATAGCGGCAGCTCCCACAATGAGCAGTTCTTC	CASSNSGSSHNEQFF
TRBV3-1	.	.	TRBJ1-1	TGTGCCAGCAGCCAAGCCCTACAGAGATACACTGAAGCTTTCTTT	CASSQALQRYTEAFF
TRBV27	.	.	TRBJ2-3	TGTGCCAGCAGTACCCCCAGGCAAGGAGATACGCAGTATTTT	CASSTPRQGDTQYF
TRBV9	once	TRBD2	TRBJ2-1	TGTGCCAGCAGCGTAGCGGGAGGGCCCCGCAATGCGCAGTTCTTC	CASSVAGGPRNAQFF
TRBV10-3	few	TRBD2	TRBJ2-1	TGTGCCATCAGGACTAGCGGGAGGGTTGGCAAAAGTTCCTACAATGAGCAGTTCTTC	CAIRTSGRVGKSSYNEQFF
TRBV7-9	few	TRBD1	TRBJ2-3	TGTGCCAACACAATCCCGGGACAGGGGCAGTATTTT	CANTIPGQGQYF
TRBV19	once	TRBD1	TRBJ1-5	TGTGCCAGTAGAACAGGGGGCGGAGGCAATCAGCCCCAGCATTTT	CASRTGGGGNQPQHF
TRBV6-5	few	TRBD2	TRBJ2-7	TGTGCCAGCAGTTACGGAGGACTAGGGTACGAGCAGTACTTC	CASSYGGLGYEQYF
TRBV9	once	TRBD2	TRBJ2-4	TGTGCCAGCAGCGTAGCAGGGAGGGGAAACATTCAGTACTTC	CASSVAGRGNIQYF
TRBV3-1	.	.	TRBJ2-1	TGTGCCAGCAGCCAAGAGAGCGGCCGCAACAATGAGCAGTTCTTC	CASSQESGRNNEQFF
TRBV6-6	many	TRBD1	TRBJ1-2	TGTGCCAGCAGCGAGGACAGGCGCTATGGCTACACCTTC	CASSEDRRYGYTF
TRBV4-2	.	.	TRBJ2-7	TGTGCCAGCAGCCAAGATCGGGCAGGTAACTACGAGCAGTACTTC	CASSQDRAGNYEQYF
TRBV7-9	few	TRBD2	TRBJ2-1	TGTGCCAGCAGCTTCCGGGGGGAGAGCTCCTACAATGAGCAGTTCTTC	CASSFRGESSYNEQFF
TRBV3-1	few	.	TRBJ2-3	TGTGCCAGCCGACCTACAGATACGCAGTATTTT	CASRPTDTQYF
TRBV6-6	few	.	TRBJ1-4	TGTGCCAGCAGTTACTCGATACGGGATGAAAAACTGTTTTTT	CASSYSIRDEKLFF
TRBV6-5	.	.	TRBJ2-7	TGTGCCAGCAGTCCTGCCGGGACGGCTCTCTACGAGCACTACTTC	CASSPAGTALYEHYF
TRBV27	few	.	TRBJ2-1	TGTGCCAGCAGTTTATCGATCGGGGCCGGACCCTACAATGAGCAGTTCTTC	CASSLSIGAGPYNEQFF
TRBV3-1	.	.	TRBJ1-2	TGTGCCAGCAGCGAAAACAGAATAAACTGTGGCTACACCTTC	CASSENRINCGYTF